This is a list of T cell receptor beta chains from one sample in a study of CD8+CD57+ T cells in acquired aplastic anemia. Each CDR3 protein is one row after TCRdb ran MiXCR on the reads. Here the sample spans about 170,000 distinct CDR3 sequences, around 50% being singletons. Material for sequencing was sorted CD4+, CD8+, or CD8+CD57+ T cells (not recorded which) from PBMCs. All receptors derive from a human donor with aplastic anemia. Both conserved end residues are part of each CDR3. D genes are given only for firm matches. The size field is filled for only some rows; it gives once, few, many or a size class.

clone size: many
V gene: TRBV5-8
D gene: .
J gene: TRBJ1-4
CDR3 DNA: TGTGCCAGCAGCCCCCGGGACGGAACTAATGAAAAACTGTTTTTT
CDR3 protein: CASSPRDGTNEKLFF

clone size: many
V gene: TRBV2
D gene: .
J gene: TRBJ1-5
CDR3 DNA: TGTGCCAGCAGTGTAGAGCTCAATCAGCCCCAGCATTTT
CDR3 protein: CASSVELNQPQHF

clone size: many
V gene: TRBV10-2
D gene: .
J gene: TRBJ2-7
CDR3 DNA: TGCGCCAGCAGTGAGCACTCACCGGGGGAGCAGTACTTC
CDR3 protein: CASSEHSPGEQYF

clone size: .
V gene: TRBV2
D gene: TRBD2
J gene: TRBJ2-5
CDR3 DNA: TGTGCCAGCAGTAGACTAGCGGTGCAACAAGAGACCCAGTACTTC
CDR3 protein: CASSRLAVQQETQYF

clone size: many
V gene: TRBV29-1
D gene: TRBD1
J gene: TRBJ1-1
CDR3 DNA: TGCAGCCTGGACAGGGGGCCCGAAGCTTTCTTT
CDR3 protein: CSLDRGPEAFF

clone size: .
V gene: TRBV19
D gene: .
J gene: TRBJ1-1
CDR3 DNA: TGTGCCAGTAGTGGACAAAGTGCGACTGAAGCTTTCTTT
CDR3 protein: CASSGQSATEAFF

clone size: once
V gene: TRBV15
D gene: TRBD2
J gene: TRBJ2-1
CDR3 DNA: TGTGCCACCAGCAGTAGGGGACTAGCGGATTACAATGAGCAGTTCTTC
CDR3 protein: CATSSRGLADYNEQFF

clone size: many
V gene: TRBV6-5
D gene: TRBD1
J gene: TRBJ1-1
CDR3 DNA: TGTGCCAGCAGTTTTACAGGGGCCGCTGAAGCTTTCTTT
CDR3 protein: CASSFTGAAEAFF

clone size: many
V gene: TRBV5-5
D gene: .
J gene: TRBJ1-2
CDR3 DNA: TGTGCCAGCAGCTTGGGGCAGGGGATGTATGGCTACACCTTC
CDR3 protein: CASSLGQGMYGYTF

clone size: many
V gene: TRBV13
D gene: .
J gene: TRBJ1-1
CDR3 DNA: TGTGCCAGCAGCTTATTTCAGGGGCGCATGGCTGAAGCTTTCTTT
CDR3 protein: CASSLFQGRMAEAFF

clone size: few
V gene: TRBV7-9
D gene: .
J gene: TRBJ1-1
CDR3 DNA: TGTGCCAGCAGCTTGACGCCTTGGGTGAACACTGAAGCTTTCTTT
CDR3 protein: CASSLTPWVNTEAFF

clone size: .
V gene: TRBV15
D gene: .
J gene: TRBJ1-1
CDR3 DNA: TGTGCCACCAGCAGGGACAGAATGAACACTGAAGCTTTCTTT
CDR3 protein: CATSRDRMNTEAFF

clone size: .
V gene: TRBV10-3
D gene: TRBD1
J gene: TRBJ1-6
CDR3 DNA: TGTGCCATCCTTGGGACAGGGTTACCCCTCCACTTT
CDR3 protein: CAILGTGLPLHF

clone size: many
V gene: TRBV10-3
D gene: .
J gene: TRBJ1-1
CDR3 DNA: TGTGCCATCAGTGAGTCGAGGGGTGAAGCTTTCTTT
CDR3 protein: CAISESRGEAFF

clone size: many
V gene: TRBV12-3/TRBV12-4
D gene: .
J gene: TRBJ2-6
CDR3 DNA: TGTGCCAGCAGCCGACAGGTTCTAACCTCTGGGGCCAACGTCCTGACTTTC
CDR3 protein: CASSRQVLTSGANVLTF

clone size: many
V gene: TRBV10-3
D gene: TRBD2
J gene: TRBJ2-3
CDR3 DNA: TGTGCCATCAGTCTAGCGGGGGGTTTAGGTACGCAGTATTTT
CDR3 protein: CAISLAGGLGTQYF

clone size: many
V gene: TRBV10-3
D gene: .
J gene: TRBJ2-7
CDR3 DNA: TGTGCCATCGGGAATTCCTACGAGCAGTACTTC
CDR3 protein: CAIGNSYEQYF

clone size: .
V gene: TRBV20-1
D gene: .
J gene: TRBJ1-5
CDR3 DNA: TGCAGTGCTAACCGGGCTAATCAGCCCCAGCATTTT
CDR3 protein: CSANRANQPQHF

clone size: many
V gene: TRBV5-8
D gene: .
J gene: TRBJ2-3
CDR3 DNA: TGTGCCAGCAGCTTGGGACTGGTTGCAGATACGCAGTATTTT
CDR3 protein: CASSLGLVADTQYF

clone size: .
V gene: TRBV7-8
D gene: .
J gene: TRBJ2-6
CDR3 DNA: TGTGCCAGCAGCTTTCATTTTGGGGCCAACGTCCTGACTTTC
CDR3 protein: CASSFHFGANVLTF

clone size: .
V gene: TRBV10-3
D gene: .
J gene: TRBJ2-7
CDR3 DNA: TGTGCCAGCAGTGAAACCCCCTACGAGCAGTACTTC
CDR3 protein: CASSETPYEQYF

clone size: many
V gene: TRBV20-1
D gene: TRBD1
J gene: TRBJ1-5
CDR3 DNA: TGCAGTGCTAGTAGTGGACAGGGAAATGAGAATCAGCCCCAGCATTTT
CDR3 protein: CSASSGQGNENQPQHF

clone size: .
V gene: TRBV7-9
D gene: .
J gene: TRBJ2-5
CDR3 DNA: TGTGCCAGCAGCTTAGGTGCGGCAGAGACCCAGTACTTC
CDR3 protein: CASSLGAAETQYF

clone size: many
V gene: TRBV19
D gene: .
J gene: TRBJ2-1
CDR3 DNA: TGTGCCAGTAGTCGCTCAAGGGACCCTACGAATGAGCAGTTCTTC
CDR3 protein: CASSRSRDPTNEQFF

clone size: many
V gene: TRBV6-5
D gene: TRBD2
J gene: TRBJ2-5
CDR3 DNA: TGTGCCAGCAGTTACGTCCTAGCGGGGACCCAGGAAGAGACCCAGTACTTC
CDR3 protein: CASSYVLAGTQEETQYF

clone size: few
V gene: TRBV25-1
D gene: TRBD2
J gene: TRBJ2-1
CDR3 DNA: TGTGCCAGCAGTGCGCCCCCAAGGCTAGCGGGGGCAGATGAGCAGTTCTTC
CDR3 protein: CASSAPPRLAGADEQFF

clone size: .
V gene: TRBV6-4
D gene: .
J gene: TRBJ2-3
CDR3 DNA: TGTGCCAGCAGTGACTCGAGGGGGGACAGAGAAGATACGCAGTATTTT
CDR3 protein: CASSDSRGDREDTQYF

clone size: once
V gene: TRBV29-1
D gene: .
J gene: TRBJ1-6
CDR3 DNA: TGCAGCGTTCAAGTGGGGGGCAATTTACCCCTCCACTTT
CDR3 protein: CSVQVGGNLPLHF

clone size: .
V gene: TRBV10-3
D gene: .
J gene: TRBJ1-1
CDR3 DNA: TGTGCCATCAGGAAAGCCGGACAGGAAGCTTTCTTT
CDR3 protein: CAIRKAGQEAFF

clone size: .
V gene: TRBV10-2
D gene: .
J gene: TRBJ1-2
CDR3 DNA: TGCGCCAGCAGTGACAGGCGGCGAGGCTATGGCTACACCTTC
CDR3 protein: CASSDRRRGYGYTF

clone size: .
V gene: TRBV12-5
D gene: .
J gene: TRBJ2-3
CDR3 DNA: TGTGCTAGTGCTATCACAGATACGCAGTATTTT
CDR3 protein: CASAITDTQYF

clone size: many
V gene: TRBV2
D gene: TRBD1
J gene: TRBJ2-5
CDR3 DNA: TGTGCCAGCAGTGAAGGGCCAGGGGGAGAGACCCAGTACTTC
CDR3 protein: CASSEGPGGETQYF

clone size: .
V gene: TRBV2
D gene: .
J gene: TRBJ1-4
CDR3 DNA: TGTGCCAGCAGAAGAGGAACAAGTTTCTTT
CDR3 protein: CASRRGTSFF

clone size: many
V gene: TRBV20-1
D gene: .
J gene: TRBJ2-1
CDR3 DNA: TGCAGTGCTAGCCGGACTCCCTGGGAGCAGTTCTTC
CDR3 protein: CSASRTPWEQFF

clone size: many
V gene: TRBV11-2
D gene: .
J gene: TRBJ2-5
CDR3 DNA: TGTGCCAGCAGCTTAGTAGTAGGGGAGCTCGGAGGTAGGAGGCGAGAGACCCAGTACTTC
CDR3 protein: CASSLVVGELGGRRRETQYF

clone size: .
V gene: TRBV19
D gene: .
J gene: TRBJ1-3
CDR3 DNA: TGTGCCAGTACTTACAGCGACTCTGGAAACACCATATATTTT
CDR3 protein: CASTYSDSGNTIYF

clone size: many
V gene: TRBV5-1
D gene: .
J gene: TRBJ1-3
CDR3 DNA: TGCGCCAGCAGGGAGATGACTGGAAACACCATATATTTT
CDR3 protein: CASREMTGNTIYF

clone size: many
V gene: TRBV5-1
D gene: TRBD1
J gene: TRBJ1-1
CDR3 DNA: TGCGCCAGCAGCTTGGGTGGGGGACAGGGCGATGAAGCTTTCTTT
CDR3 protein: CASSLGGGQGDEAFF

clone size: once
V gene: TRBV10-2
D gene: .
J gene: TRBJ1-2
CDR3 DNA: TGCGCCAGCAACGAAGGAGTCTCTAACTATGGCTACACCTTC
CDR3 protein: CASNEGVSNYGYTF

clone size: .
V gene: TRBV7-6
D gene: .
J gene: TRBJ1-3
CDR3 DNA: TGTGCCAGCAGCCTTCCCCCTGGAAACACCATATATTTT
CDR3 protein: CASSLPPGNTIYF

clone size: few
V gene: TRBV20-1
D gene: TRBD2
J gene: TRBJ2-5
CDR3 DNA: TGCAGTGCTAGAGCGGGAGGAGCAGGAGAGACCCAGTACTTC
CDR3 protein: CSARAGGAGETQYF

clone size: many
V gene: TRBV6-4
D gene: .
J gene: TRBJ2-2
CDR3 DNA: TGTGCCAGCTCCTCGAGTCCGAACACCGGGGAGCTGTTTTTT
CDR3 protein: CASSSSPNTGELFF

clone size: .
V gene: TRBV14
D gene: .
J gene: TRBJ2-1
CDR3 DNA: TGTGCCAGCAGCCAAGATCGGTTATATGAGCAGTTCTTC
CDR3 protein: CASSQDRLYEQFF

clone size: many
V gene: TRBV12-3/TRBV12-4
D gene: TRBD2
J gene: TRBJ2-1
CDR3 DNA: TGTGCCAGCAGTTATGGGACTAGCGTCGGCAATGAGCAGTTCTTC
CDR3 protein: CASSYGTSVGNEQFF

clone size: .
V gene: TRBV7-9
D gene: TRBD1
J gene: TRBJ1-2
CDR3 DNA: TGTGCCAGCAGCACGACACGACAGGGTCGTAATGGCTACACCTTC
CDR3 protein: CASSTTRQGRNGYTF